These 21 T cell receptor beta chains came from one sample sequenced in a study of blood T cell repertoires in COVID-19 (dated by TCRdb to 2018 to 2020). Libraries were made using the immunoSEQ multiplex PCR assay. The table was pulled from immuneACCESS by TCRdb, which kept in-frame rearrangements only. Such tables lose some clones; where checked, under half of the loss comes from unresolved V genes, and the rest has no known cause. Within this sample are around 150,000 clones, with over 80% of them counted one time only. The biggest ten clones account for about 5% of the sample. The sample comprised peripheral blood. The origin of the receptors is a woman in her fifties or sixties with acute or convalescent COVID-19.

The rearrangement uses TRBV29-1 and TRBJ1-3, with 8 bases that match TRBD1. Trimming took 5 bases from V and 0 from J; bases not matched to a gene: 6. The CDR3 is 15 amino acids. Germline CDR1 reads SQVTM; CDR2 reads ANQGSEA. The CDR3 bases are TGCAGCGTTCGAGGACAGGGTAACTCTGGAAACACCATATATTTT. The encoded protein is CSVRGQGNSGNTIYF.

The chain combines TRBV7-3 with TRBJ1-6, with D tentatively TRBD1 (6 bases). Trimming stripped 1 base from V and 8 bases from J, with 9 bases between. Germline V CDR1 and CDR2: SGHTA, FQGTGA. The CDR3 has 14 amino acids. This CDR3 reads CASSLKGGDSPLHF. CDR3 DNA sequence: TGTGCCAGCAGCTTAAAAGGGGGAGATTCACCCCTCCACTTT.

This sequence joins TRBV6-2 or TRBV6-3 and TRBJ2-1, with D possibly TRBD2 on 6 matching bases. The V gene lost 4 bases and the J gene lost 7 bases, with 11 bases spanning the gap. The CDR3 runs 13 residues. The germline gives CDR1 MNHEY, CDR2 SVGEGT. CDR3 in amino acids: CASSSLAYNEQFF. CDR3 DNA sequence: TGTGCCAGCAGTTCCCTAGCGTATAATGAGCAGTTCTTC.

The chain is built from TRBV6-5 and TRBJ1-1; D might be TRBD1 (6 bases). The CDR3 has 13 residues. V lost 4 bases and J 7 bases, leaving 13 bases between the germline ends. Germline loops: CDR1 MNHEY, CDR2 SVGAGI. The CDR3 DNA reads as TGTGCCAGCAGTTGGGATCAGGGGAATGAAGCTTTCTTT. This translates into CASSWDQGNEAFF.

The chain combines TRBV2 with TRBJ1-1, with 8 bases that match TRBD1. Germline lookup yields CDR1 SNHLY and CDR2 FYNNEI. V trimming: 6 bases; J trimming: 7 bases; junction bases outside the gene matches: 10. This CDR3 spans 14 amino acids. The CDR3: CASRPGTGPFEAFF. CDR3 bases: TGTGCCAGCAGACCCGGGACAGGTCCATTTGAAGCTTTCTTT.

CDR3 loop: CASSLLAGGPGEQYF. CDR3 in DNA: TGTGCCAGCAGCTTACTGGCGGGAGGGCCGGGCGAGCAGTACTTC. The chain joins TRBV13 to TRBJ2-7; 9 nucleotides match TRBD2. The V gene's germline CDR1 is PRHDT and CDR2 FYEKMQ (reference sequence). V was pared by 2 bases and J by 6 bases, with 8 bases of the junction left unmatched. The CDR3 has 15 amino acids.

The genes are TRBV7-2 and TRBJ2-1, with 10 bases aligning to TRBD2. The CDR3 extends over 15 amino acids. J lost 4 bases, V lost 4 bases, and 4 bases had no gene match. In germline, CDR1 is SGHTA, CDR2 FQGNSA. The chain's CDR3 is CASSSRTSGYNEQFF. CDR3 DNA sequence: TGTGCCAGCAGCTCGAGGACTAGCGGATACAATGAGCAGTTCTTC.

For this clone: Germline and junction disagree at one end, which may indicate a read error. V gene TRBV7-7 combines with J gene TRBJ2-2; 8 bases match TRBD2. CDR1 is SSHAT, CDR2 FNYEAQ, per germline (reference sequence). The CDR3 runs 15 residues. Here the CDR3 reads CASSKGLGVAGELFF. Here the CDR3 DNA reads TGTGCTAGCAGCAAGGGACTAGGGGTTGCCGGGGAGCTGTTTTTT. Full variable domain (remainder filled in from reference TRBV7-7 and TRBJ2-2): GAGVSQSPRYKVTKRGQDVTLRCDPISSHATLYWYQQALGQGPEFLTYFNYEAQPDKSGLPSDRFSAERPEGSISTLTIQRTEQRDSAMYRCASSKGLGVAGELFFGEGSRLTVL.

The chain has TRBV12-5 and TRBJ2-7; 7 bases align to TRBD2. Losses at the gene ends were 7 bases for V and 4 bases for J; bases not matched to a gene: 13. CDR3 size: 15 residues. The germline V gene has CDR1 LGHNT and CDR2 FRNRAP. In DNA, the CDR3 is TGTGCTAGTGCCTGGGGGGGTTCGAGAGATTACGAGCAGTACTTC. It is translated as CASAWGGSRDYEQYF.

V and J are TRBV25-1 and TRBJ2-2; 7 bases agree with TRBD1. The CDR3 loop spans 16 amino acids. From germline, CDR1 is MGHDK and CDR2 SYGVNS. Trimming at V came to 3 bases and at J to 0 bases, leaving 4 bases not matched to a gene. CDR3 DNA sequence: TGTGCCAGCAGTGAGACAGGGTTAGCGAACACCGGGGAGCTGTTTTTT. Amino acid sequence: CASSETGLANTGELFF.

CDR3: CASSPTRRGKQPQHF. The CDR3 DNA follows: TGTGCCAGCAGCCCAACTAGACGGGGTAAACAGCCCCAGCATTTT. The chain joins TRBV7-9 to TRBJ1-5; D ambiguous. The CDR3 sequence is 15 residues long. Trimming took 5 bases from V and 7 from J, leaving 18 bases between them. The germline gives CDR1 SEHNR, CDR2 FQNEAQ (reference sequence). The variable domain in full, completed from reference TRBV7-9 and TRBJ1-5, reads DTGVSQNPRHKITKRGQNVTFRCDPISEHNRLYWYRQTLGQGPEFLTYFQNEAQLEKSRLLSDRFSAERPKGSFSTLEIQRTEQGDSAMYLCASSPTRRGKQPQHFGDGTRLSIL.

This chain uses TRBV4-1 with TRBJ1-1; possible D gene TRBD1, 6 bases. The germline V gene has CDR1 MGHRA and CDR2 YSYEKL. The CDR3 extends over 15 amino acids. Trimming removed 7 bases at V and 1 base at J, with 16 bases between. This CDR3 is CASTYRESPNTEAFF. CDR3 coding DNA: TGCGCCAGCACCTACAGGGAGTCCCCGAACACTGAAGCTTTCTTT.

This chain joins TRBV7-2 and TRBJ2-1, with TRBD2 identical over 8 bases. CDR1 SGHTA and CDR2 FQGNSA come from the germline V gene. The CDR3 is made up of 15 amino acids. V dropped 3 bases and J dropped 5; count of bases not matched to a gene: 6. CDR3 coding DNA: TGTGCCAGCAGCTTCCTAGCGGGTGGCGACAATGAGCAGTTCTTC. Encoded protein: CASSFLAGGDNEQFF.

This CDR3 reads CASSDRERYGYTF. DNA of the CDR3: TGTGCCAGCAGTGACAGGGAACGGTATGGCTACACCTTC. The V call is TRBV6-1, the J call TRBJ1-2, with D possibly matching TRBD1 (5 bases). Germline V gene lookup returns CDR1 MNHNS and CDR2 SASEGT. V was pared by 3 bases and J by 5 bases, with 10 bases between. The CDR3 extends over 13 amino acids.

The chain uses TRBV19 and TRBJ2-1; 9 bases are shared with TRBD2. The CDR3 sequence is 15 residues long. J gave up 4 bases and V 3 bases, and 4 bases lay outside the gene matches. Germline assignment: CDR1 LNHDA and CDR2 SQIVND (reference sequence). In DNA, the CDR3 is TGTGCCAGTAGTATTAGCGGGAGTTATTACAATGAGCAGTTCTTC. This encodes CASSISGSYYNEQFF.

In DNA, the CDR3 is TGTGCCAGTTCGGGACTAGACGTTATTGAGCAGTTCTTC. Protein: CASSGLDVIEQFF. The rearrangement links TRBV19 to TRBJ2-1; 8 bases match TRBD2. Per germline, CDR1 LNHDA and CDR2 SQIVND (reference sequence). The trim removed 8 bases at V and 9 bases at J, leaving 9 bases unmatched. This CDR3 has 13 amino acids.

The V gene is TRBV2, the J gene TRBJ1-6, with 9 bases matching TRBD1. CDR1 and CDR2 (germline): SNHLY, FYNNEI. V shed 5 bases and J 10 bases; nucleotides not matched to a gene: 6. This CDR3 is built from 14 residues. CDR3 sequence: CASSFRTGDSPLHF. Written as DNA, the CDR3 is TGTGCCAGCAGTTTCCGGACAGGGGACTCACCCCTCCACTTT.

CDR3 region: CASSPGRGQSYEQYF. CDR3 bases: TGTGCCAGCTCACCGGGCAGGGGTCAGTCCTACGAGCAGTACTTC. The chain links TRBV18 to TRBJ2-7; tentatively, D is TRBD1 (6 bases). CDR1 is KGHSH, CDR2 LQKENI, per germline. V lost 3 bases, J lost 1 base, and 13 bases lay in between. This CDR3 has 15 amino acids.

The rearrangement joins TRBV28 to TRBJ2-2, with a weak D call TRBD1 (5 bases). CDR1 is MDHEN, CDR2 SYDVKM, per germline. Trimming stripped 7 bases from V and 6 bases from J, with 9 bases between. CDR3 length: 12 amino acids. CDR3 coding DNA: TGTGCCAGCACCCTAGGGGCCGGGGAGCTGTTTTTT. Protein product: CASTLGAGELFF.

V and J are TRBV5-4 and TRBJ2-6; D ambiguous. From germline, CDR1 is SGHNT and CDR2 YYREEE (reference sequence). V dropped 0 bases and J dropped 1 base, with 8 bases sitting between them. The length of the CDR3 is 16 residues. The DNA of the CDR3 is TGTGCCAGCAGCTTGGGTCTCCAGTCTGGGGCCAACGTCCTGACTTTC. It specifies CASSLGLQSGANVLTF.

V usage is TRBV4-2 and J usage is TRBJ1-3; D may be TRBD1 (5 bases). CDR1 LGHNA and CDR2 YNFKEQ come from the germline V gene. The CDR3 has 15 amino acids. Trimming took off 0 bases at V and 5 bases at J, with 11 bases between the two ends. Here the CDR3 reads CASSQDKTARNTIYF. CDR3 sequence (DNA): TGTGCCAGCAGCCAAGATAAGACAGCTCGAAACACCATATATTTT.